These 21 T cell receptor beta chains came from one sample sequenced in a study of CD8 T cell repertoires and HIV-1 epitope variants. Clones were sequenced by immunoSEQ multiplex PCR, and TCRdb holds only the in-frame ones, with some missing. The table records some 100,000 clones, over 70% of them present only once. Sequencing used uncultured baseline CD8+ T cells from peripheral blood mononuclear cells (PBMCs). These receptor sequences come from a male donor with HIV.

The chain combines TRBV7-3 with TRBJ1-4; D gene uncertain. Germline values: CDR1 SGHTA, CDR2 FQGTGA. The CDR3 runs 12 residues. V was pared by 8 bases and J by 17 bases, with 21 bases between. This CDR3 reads CASVLPGRRGFF. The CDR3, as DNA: TGTGCCAGCGTCCTGCCCGGGAGACGGGGTTTTTTT.

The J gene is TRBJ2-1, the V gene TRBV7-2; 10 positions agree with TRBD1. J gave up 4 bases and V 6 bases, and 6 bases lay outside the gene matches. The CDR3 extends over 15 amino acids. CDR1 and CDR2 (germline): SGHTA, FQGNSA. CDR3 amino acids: CASRPDRGRYNEQFF. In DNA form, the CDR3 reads TGTGCCAGCAGACCAGACAGGGGGCGTTACAATGAGCAGTTCTTC.

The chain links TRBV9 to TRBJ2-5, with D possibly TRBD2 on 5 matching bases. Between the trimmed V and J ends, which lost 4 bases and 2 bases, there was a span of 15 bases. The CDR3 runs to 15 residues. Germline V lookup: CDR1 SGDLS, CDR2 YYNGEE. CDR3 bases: TGTGCCAGCAGCTTCTCTGGGAGTACACAAGAGACCCAGTACTTC. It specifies CASSFSGSTQETQYF.

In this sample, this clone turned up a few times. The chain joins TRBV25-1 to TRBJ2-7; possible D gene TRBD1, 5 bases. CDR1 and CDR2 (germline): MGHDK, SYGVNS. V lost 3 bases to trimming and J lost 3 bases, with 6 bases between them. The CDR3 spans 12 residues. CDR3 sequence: CASSDRVYEQYF. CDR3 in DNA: TGTGCCAGCAGTGACAGGGTCTACGAGCAGTACTTC.

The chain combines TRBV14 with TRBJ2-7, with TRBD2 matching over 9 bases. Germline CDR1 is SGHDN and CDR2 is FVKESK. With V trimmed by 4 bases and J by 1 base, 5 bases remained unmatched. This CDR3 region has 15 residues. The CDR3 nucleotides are TGTGCCAGCAGCCCCCTAGCGGGACTTTCCTACGAGCAGTACTTC. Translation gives CASSPLAGLSYEQYF.

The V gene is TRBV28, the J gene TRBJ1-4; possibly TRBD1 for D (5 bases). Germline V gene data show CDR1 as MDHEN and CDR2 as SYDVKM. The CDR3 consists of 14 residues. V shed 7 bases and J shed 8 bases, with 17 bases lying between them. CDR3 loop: CASNQPGPGEKLFF. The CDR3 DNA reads TGTGCCAGCAACCAACCAGGGCCGGGGGAAAAACTGTTTTTT.

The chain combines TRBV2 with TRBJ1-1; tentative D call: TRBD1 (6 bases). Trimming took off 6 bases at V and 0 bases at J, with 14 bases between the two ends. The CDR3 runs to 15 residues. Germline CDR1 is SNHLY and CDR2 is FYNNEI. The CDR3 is CASSPGEGVNTEAFF. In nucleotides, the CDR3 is TGTGCCAGCAGCCCCGGGGAGGGGGTGAACACTGAAGCTTTCTTT.

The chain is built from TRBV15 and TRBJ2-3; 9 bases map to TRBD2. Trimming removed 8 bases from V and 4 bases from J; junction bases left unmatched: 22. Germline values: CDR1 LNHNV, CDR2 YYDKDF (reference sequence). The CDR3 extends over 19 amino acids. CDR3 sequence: CATSRERGAGILFSDTQYF. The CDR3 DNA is TGTGCCACCTCCCGGGAGCGGGGGGCCGGGATTTTGTTTTCAGATACGCAGTATTTT.

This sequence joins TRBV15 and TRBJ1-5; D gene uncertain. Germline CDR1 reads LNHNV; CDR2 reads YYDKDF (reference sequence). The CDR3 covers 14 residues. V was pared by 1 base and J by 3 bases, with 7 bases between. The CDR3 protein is CATSRADFNQPQHF. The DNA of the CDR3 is TGTGCCACCAGCAGAGCAGACTTCAATCAGCCCCAGCATTTT.

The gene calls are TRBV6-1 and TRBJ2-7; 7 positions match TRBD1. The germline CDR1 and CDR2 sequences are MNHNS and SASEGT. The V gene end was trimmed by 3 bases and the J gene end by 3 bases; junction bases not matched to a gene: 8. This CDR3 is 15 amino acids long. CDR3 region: CASSDSPQGVYEQYF. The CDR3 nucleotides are TGTGCCAGCAGTGATTCCCCGCAGGGGGTCTACGAGCAGTACTTC.

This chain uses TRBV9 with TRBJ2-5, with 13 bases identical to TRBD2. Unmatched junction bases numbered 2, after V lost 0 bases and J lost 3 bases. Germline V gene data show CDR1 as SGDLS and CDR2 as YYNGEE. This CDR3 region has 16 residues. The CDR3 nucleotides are TGTGCCAGCAGCGTAGATGGGACTAGCGGGGAAGAGACCCAGTACTTC. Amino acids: CASSVDGTSGEETQYF.

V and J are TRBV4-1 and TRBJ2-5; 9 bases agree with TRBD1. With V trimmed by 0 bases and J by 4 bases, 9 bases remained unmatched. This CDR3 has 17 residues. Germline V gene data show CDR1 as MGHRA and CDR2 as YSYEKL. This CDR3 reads CASSQESGTGRGETQYF. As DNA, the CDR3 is TGCGCCAGCAGCCAAGAATCCGGGACAGGGAGGGGAGAGACCCAGTACTTC.

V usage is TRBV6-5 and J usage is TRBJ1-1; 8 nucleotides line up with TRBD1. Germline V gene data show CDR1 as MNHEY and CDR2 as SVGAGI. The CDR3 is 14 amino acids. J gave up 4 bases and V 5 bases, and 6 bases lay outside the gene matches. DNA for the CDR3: TGTGCCAGCAGTCTGGACAGGGAGGCCACTGAAGCTTTCTTT. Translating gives CASSLDREATEAFF.

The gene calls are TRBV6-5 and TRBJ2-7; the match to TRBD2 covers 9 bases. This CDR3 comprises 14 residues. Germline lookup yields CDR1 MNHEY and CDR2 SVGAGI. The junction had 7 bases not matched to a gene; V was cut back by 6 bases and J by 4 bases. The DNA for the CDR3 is TGTGCCAGCAGATTAGCGGGAGCCGGTTACGAGCAGTACTTC. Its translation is CASRLAGAGYEQYF.

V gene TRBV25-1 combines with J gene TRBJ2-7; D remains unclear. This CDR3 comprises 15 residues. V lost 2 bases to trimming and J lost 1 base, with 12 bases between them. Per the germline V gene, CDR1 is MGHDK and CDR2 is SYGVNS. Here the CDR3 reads CASSESQSLSYEQYF. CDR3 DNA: TGTGCCAGCAGTGAAAGCCAGTCACTATCCTACGAGCAGTACTTC.

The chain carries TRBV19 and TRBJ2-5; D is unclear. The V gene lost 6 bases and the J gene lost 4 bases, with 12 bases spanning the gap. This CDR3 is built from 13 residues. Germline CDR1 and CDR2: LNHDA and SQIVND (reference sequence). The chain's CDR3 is CASSAVPRETQYF. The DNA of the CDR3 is TGTGCCAGTAGCGCCGTACCCCGAGAGACCCAGTACTTC.

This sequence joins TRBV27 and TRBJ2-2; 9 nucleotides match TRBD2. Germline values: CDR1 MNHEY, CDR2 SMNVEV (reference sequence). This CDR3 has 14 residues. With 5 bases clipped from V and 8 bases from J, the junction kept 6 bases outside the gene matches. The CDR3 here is CASSRASGAGELFF. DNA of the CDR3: TGTGCCAGCAGTAGGGCTAGCGGGGCTGGGGAGCTGTTTTTT.

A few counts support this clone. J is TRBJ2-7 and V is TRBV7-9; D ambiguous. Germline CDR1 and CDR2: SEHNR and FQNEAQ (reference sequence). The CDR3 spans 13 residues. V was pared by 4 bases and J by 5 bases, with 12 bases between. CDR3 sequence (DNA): TGTGCCAGCAGCTCGACGGACCGGAACGAGCAGTACTTC. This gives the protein CASSSTDRNEQYF.

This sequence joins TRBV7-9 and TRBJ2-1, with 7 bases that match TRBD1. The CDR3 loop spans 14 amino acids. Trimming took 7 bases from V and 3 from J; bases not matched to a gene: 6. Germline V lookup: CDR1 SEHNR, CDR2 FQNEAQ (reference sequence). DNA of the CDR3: TGTGCCAGCACCCCGGGACAGTACTACAATGAGCAGTTCTTC. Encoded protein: CASTPGQYYNEQFF. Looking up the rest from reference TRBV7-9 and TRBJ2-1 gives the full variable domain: DTGVSQNPRHKITKRGQNVTFRCDPISEHNRLYWYRQTLGQGPEFLTYFQNEAQLEKSRLLSDRFSAERPKGSFSTLEIQRTEQGDSAMYLCASTPGQYYNEQFFGPGTRLTVL.

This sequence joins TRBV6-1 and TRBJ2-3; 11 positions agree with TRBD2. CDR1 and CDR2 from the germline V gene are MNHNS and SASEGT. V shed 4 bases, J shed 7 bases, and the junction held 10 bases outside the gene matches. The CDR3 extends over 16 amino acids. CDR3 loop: CASSGLAGGSHHTQYF. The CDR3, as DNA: TGTGCCAGCAGTGGATTAGCGGGAGGGTCACATCATACGCAGTATTTT.

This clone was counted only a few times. CDR3 in amino acids: CASSRGLAGQETQYF. CDR3 sequence (DNA): TGTGCCAGCAGCCGGGGACTAGCGGGACAAGAGACCCAGTACTTC. The rearrangement joins TRBV5-4 to TRBJ2-5; 13 nucleotides align to TRBD2. CDR3 size: 15 residues. CDR1 and CDR2 from the germline V gene are SGHNT and YYREEE (reference sequence). J was trimmed by 2 bases and V by 4 bases; bases with no gene match: 2.